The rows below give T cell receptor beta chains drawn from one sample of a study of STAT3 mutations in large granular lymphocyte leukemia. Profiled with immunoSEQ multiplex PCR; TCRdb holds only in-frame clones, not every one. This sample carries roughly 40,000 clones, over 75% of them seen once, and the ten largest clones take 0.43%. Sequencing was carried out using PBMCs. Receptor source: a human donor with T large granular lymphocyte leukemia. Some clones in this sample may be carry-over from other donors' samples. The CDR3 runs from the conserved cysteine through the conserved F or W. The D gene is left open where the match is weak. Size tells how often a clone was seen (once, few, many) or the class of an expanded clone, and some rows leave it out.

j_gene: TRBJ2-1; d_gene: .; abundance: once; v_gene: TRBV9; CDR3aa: CASSVVGSSYNEQFF; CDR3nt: TGTGCCAGCAGCGTAGTAGGGAGCTCCTACAATGAGCAGTTCTTC
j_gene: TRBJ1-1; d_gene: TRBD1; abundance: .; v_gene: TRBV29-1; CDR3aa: CSVEREGAFEAFF; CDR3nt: TGCAGCGTTGAAAGGGAGGGGGCGTTTGAAGCTTTCTTT
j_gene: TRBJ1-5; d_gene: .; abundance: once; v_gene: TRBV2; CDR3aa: CASSLTRGSNQPQHF; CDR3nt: TGTGCCAGCAGTCTCACGAGGGGCTCCAATCAGCCCCAGCATTTT
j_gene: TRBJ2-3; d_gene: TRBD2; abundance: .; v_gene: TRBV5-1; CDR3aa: CASSLLISISGGRTDTQYF; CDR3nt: TGCGCCAGCAGCTTGTTAATAAGTATCAGCGGGGGGAGAACAGATACGCAGTATTTT
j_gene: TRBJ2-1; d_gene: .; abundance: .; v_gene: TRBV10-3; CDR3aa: CAISGSGATYNEQFF; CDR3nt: TGTGCCATCAGTGGCTCAGGGGCAACCTACAATGAGCAGTTCTTC
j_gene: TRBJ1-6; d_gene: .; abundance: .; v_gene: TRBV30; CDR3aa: CAWSTTFRHKQGHNSPLHF; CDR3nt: TGTGCCTGGAGTACCACCTTCCGACACAAACAGGGTCATAATTCACCCCTCCACTTT
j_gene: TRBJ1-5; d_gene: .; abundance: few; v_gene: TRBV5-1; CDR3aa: CASSGGSNQPQHF; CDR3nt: TGCGCCAGCAGTGGTGGCAGCAATCAGCCCCAGCATTTT
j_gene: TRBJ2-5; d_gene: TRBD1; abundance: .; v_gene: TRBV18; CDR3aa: CASSPTGEETQYF; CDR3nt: TGTGCCAGCTCCCCCACAGGGGAAGAGACCCAGTACTTC
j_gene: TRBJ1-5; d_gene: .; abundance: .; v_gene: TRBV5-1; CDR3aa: CASSLGGGEEQPQHF; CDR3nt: TGCGCCAGCAGCTTGGGCGGAGGGGAGGAGCAGCCCCAGCATTTT
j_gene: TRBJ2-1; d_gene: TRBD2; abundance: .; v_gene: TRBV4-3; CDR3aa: CASSHTSGANNEQFF; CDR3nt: TGCGCCAGCAGCCACACTAGCGGGGCCAACAATGAGCAGTTCTTC
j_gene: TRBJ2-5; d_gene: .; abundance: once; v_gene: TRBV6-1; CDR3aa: CASSKGQQETQYF; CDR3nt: TGTGCCAGCAGTAAGGGACAACAAGAGACCCAGTACTTC
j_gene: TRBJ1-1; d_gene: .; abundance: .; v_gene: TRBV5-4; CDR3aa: CASSLARTEGRAFF; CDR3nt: TGTGCCAGCAGCTTGGCCCGGACGGAGGGGCGAGCTTTCTTT
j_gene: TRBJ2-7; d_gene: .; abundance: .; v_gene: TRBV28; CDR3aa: CASSPGGRAYEQYF; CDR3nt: TGTGCCAGCAGTCCCGGGGGCAGGGCTTACGAGCAGTACTTC
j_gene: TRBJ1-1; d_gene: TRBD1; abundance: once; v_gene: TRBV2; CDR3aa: CASRRDRGLMGTEAFF; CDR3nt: TGTGCCAGCAGGCGGGACAGGGGGCTGATGGGAACTGAAGCTTTCTTT
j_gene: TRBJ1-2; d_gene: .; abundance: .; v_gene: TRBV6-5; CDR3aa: CASSYRRANYGYTF; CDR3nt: TGTGCCAGCAGTTATCGGAGAGCTAACTATGGCTACACCTTC
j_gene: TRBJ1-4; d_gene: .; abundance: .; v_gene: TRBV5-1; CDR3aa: CASSPVGVWEKLFF; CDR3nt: TGCGCCAGCAGCCCCGTCGGGGTGTGGGAAAAACTGTTTTTT
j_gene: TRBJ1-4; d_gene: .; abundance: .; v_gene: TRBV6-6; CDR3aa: CASSDRVSHNEKLFF; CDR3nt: TGTGCCAGCAGTGACCGGGTCTCTCACAATGAAAAACTGTTTTTT
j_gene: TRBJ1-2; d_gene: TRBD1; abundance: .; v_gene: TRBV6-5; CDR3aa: CASSYSGQGYGYTF; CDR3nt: TGTGCCAGCAGTTACTCGGGACAGGGCTATGGCTACACCTTC
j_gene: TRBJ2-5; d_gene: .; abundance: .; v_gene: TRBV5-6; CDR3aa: CASQGRVEETQYF; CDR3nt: TGTGCCAGCCAAGGCCGGGTGGAGGAGACCCAGTACTTC
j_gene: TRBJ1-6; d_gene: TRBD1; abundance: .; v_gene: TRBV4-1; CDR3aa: CASSQDRGAYSPLHF; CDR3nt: TGCGCCAGCAGCCAAGACAGGGGGGCTTATTCACCCCTCCACTTT
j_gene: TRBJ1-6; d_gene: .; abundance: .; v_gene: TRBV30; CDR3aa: CAWSGRGDHYNSPLHF; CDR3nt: TGTGCCTGGAGTGGCAGAGGGGACCACTATAATTCACCCCTCCACTTT
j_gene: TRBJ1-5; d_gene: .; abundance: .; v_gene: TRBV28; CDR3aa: CASRDVAGSGNQPQHF; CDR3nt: TGTGCCAGCAGGGACGTGGCAGGGTCGGGCAATCAGCCCCAGCATTTT
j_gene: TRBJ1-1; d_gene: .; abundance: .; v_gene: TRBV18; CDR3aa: CASSPDDENTEAFF; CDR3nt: TGTGCCAGCTCACCGGATGACGAGAACACTGAAGCTTTCTTT
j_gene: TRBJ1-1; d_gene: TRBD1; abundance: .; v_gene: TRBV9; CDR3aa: CASSARTGGSTEAFF; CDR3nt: TGTGCCAGCAGCGCCCGTACAGGGGGAAGCACTGAAGCTTTCTTT
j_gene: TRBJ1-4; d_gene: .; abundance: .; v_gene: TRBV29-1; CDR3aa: CSVRGGVANEKLFF; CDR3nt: TGCAGCGTTAGGGGGGGCGTAGCTAATGAAAAACTGTTTTTT
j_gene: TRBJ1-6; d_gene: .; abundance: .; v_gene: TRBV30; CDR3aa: CAWSVRDILNSPLHF; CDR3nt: TGTGCCTGGAGTGTACGGGACATTCTTAATTCACCCCTCCACTTT
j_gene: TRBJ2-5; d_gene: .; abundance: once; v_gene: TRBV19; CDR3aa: CASREYETQYF; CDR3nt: TGTGCCAGTAGGGAGTACGAGACCCAGTACTTC